This TCR beta chain was sequenced for a study of shared clonotypes between healthy human individuals. Study-wide points: Only blood was sampled, and tissue TCR repertoires likely differ from blood ones.

Remarks on this clone: Its antigen is currently unknown.

J gave up 4 bases and V 4 bases, and 1 base lay outside the gene matches. The CDR3 consists of 14 residues. Germline V gene lookup returns CDR1 LNHDA and CDR2 SQIVND (reference sequence). The repertoire was sequenced with immunoSEQ multiplex PCR; TCRdb's copy has only in-frame clones and lacks some. The sample shows roughly 1,800,000 clones, approximately 94% of them seen only once. Only CD45RO-negative cells positively selected for CCR7 counted as naive CD8 cells, so terminally differentiated effector memory CD45RA+ cells were excluded. Adult Caucasians living in Nashville, Tennessee made up all of the donors.

This chain joins TRBV19 and TRBJ2-1, with 10 bases aligning to TRBD2. The material sequenced was naive CD8+ T cells sorted from blood. This TCR derives from a man younger than 35 in good health. The CDR3 DNA is TGTGCCAGTAGTACTAGCGGGAGTTACAATGAGCAGTTCTTC. Its translation: CASSTSGSYNEQFF.